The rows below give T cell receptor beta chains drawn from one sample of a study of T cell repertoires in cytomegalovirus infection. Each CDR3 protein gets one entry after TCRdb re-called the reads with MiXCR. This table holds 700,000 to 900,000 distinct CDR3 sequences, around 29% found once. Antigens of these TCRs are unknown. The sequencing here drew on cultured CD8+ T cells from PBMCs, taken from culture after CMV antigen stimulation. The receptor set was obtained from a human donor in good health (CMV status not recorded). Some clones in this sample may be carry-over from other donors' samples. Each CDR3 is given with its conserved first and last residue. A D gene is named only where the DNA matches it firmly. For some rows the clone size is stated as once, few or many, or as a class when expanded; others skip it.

cdr3_nt: TGTGCCAGCAGCAAGAACAGGGCCGCTCAGCCCCAGCATTTT
cdr3_aa: CASSKNRAAQPQHF
d_call: NA
v_call: TRBV27
clone_size: NA
j_call: TRBJ1-5

cdr3_nt: TGTGCCAGCAGTTCCGCTTACAGGGATAACAATCAGCCCCAGCATTTT
cdr3_aa: CASSSAYRDNNQPQHF
d_call: NA
v_call: TRBV6-2/TRBV6-3
clone_size: NA
j_call: TRBJ1-5

cdr3_nt: TGCAGTGCCCCCTTAAGATACAATGAGCAGTTCTTC
cdr3_aa: CSAPLRYNEQFF
d_call: NA
v_call: TRBV20-1
clone_size: once
j_call: TRBJ2-1

cdr3_nt: TGTGCCAGCACATTTTCCGACAGAAGCTCCTACAATGAGCAGTTCTTC
cdr3_aa: CASTFSDRSSYNEQFF
d_call: NA
v_call: TRBV28
clone_size: NA
j_call: TRBJ2-1

cdr3_nt: TGTGCCAGCTCACCACGCTCAGGGGGCCTCACAGATACGCAGTATTTT
cdr3_aa: CASSPRSGGLTDTQYF
d_call: TRBD1
v_call: TRBV18
clone_size: many
j_call: TRBJ2-3

cdr3_nt: TGTGCCATCAGTGGTCCGGGACAGGGAGTATCGGATACGCAGTATTTT
cdr3_aa: CAISGPGQGVSDTQYF
d_call: TRBD1
v_call: TRBV10-3
clone_size: once
j_call: TRBJ2-3

cdr3_nt: TGTGCTAGCAGCCCGGGACAGTACAATGAGCAGTTCTTC
cdr3_aa: CASSPGQYNEQFF
d_call: TRBD1
v_call: TRBV7-7
clone_size: many
j_call: TRBJ2-1

cdr3_nt: TGTGCCAGCAGCCCCCGGGGGGACAGGGTAGGTTACGAGCAGTACTTC
cdr3_aa: CASSPRGDRVGYEQYF
d_call: TRBD1
v_call: TRBV25-1
clone_size: NA
j_call: TRBJ2-7

cdr3_nt: TGTGCCAGCAGCTTAAAGGCGGCGGGGGCGAACAATGAGCAGTTCTTC
cdr3_aa: CASSLKAAGANNEQFF
d_call: NA
v_call: TRBV7-3
clone_size: NA
j_call: TRBJ2-1

cdr3_nt: TGTGCCAGCAGACTAGGGTTAGGAACAGGGGGCAGCGTCCAAGAGACCCAGTACTTC
cdr3_aa: CASRLGLGTGGSVQETQYF
d_call: TRBD1
v_call: TRBV28
clone_size: few
j_call: TRBJ2-5

cdr3_nt: TGTGCCAGCAGTGAACCTGACAGGGATAATGAAAAACTGTTTTTT
cdr3_aa: CASSEPDRDNEKLFF
d_call: TRBD1
v_call: TRBV2
clone_size: many
j_call: TRBJ1-4

cdr3_nt: TGTGCCAGCAGCATAGGACAGGAAAACATTCAGTACTTC
cdr3_aa: CASSIGQENIQYF
d_call: TRBD1
v_call: TRBV7-3
clone_size: few
j_call: TRBJ2-4